These 24 T cell receptor beta chains originate from one sample sequenced in a study of cytomegalovirus exposure and HLA in healthy donors. Clones were read by immunoSEQ multiplex PCR, and TCRdb kept only the in-frame ones, dropping some. The sample holds fewer than 250,000 clones, roughly 87% seen once. Sample: PBMCs. These receptors were collected from a woman under 30 in good health and CMV-seropositive.

The chain links TRBV5-1 to TRBJ1-1; D call uncertain. The CDR3 loop spans 14 amino acids. With 1 base removed from V and 1 base from J, the gap between germline ends came to 8 bases. Germline CDR1 and CDR2: SGHRS and YFSETQ. The CDR3 bases are TGCGCCAGCAGCTTGCCTCAGAAGAACACTGAAGCTTTCTTT. Translation: CASSLPQKNTEAFF. The full variable domain, its missing parts supplied by reference TRBV5-1 and TRBJ1-1, is KAGVTQTPRYLIKTRGQQVTLSCSPISGHRSVSWYQQTPGQGLQFLFEYFSETQRNKGNFPGRFSGRQFSNSRSEMNVSTLELGDSALYLCASSLPQKNTEAFFGQGTRLTVV.

V usage is TRBV27 and J usage is TRBJ2-1; D is ambiguous. V lost 6 bases to trimming and J lost 3 bases, with 12 bases between them. Germline V lookup: CDR1 MNHEY, CDR2 SMNVEV (reference sequence). The CDR3 spans 14 residues. The chain's CDR3 is CASSWRSIYNEQFF. DNA of the CDR3: TGTGCCAGCAGCTGGCGGAGCATCTACAATGAGCAGTTCTTC.

The V call is TRBV6-1, the J call TRBJ2-5; maybe TRBD2 (6 bases). Germline lookup yields CDR1 MNHNS and CDR2 SASEGT. V lost 10 bases to trimming and J lost 5 bases, with 17 bases between them. The CDR3 length is 13 residues. As DNA, the CDR3 is TGTGCCACCTTAGCGGAAGGGAGGGAGACCCAGTACTTC. Its protein is CATLAEGRETQYF.

CDR3 nucleotides: TGTGCCAGCACTAAGAGGGATGCGAACACTGAAGCTTTCTTT. As protein: CASTKRDANTEAFF. V gene TRBV27 combines with J gene TRBJ1-1, with unresolved D. Per the germline V gene, CDR1 is MNHEY and CDR2 is SMNVEV (reference sequence). The CDR3 spans 14 residues. V dropped 7 bases and J dropped 1 base, with 13 bases sitting between them.

As to this clone: The junction differs from germline at one of its ends, possibly a read error. This chain links TRBV2 with TRBJ2-2; possible D gene TRBD2, 5 bases. From germline, CDR1 is SNHLY and CDR2 FYNNEI. This CDR3 has 14 residues. This CDR3 is CASREGGNTGELFF. DNA of the CDR3: TGTGCCAGCAGGGAAGGAGGCAACACCGGGGAGCTGTTTTTT.

The CDR3 sequence: CASSYFARATNEKLFF. CDR3 coding DNA: TGTGCCAGCAGTTATTTTGCCAGGGCAACTAATGAAAAACTGTTTTTT. The V call is TRBV6-6, the J call TRBJ1-4; maybe TRBD1 (5 bases). Trimming shortened V by 3 bases and J by 0 bases, and 11 bases separated the two germline ends. Germline lookup yields CDR1 MNHNY and CDR2 SVGAGI (reference sequence). This CDR3 is built from 16 residues.

The gene calls are TRBV10-3 and TRBJ2-2, with D possibly TRBD1 on 6 matching bases. The germline CDR1 and CDR2 sequences are ENHRY and SYGVKD. The V gene lost 0 bases and the J gene lost 4 bases, with 9 bases spanning the gap. This CDR3 comprises 15 residues. CDR3 residues: CAISESIGGTGELFF. The CDR3 coding sequence is TGTGCCATCAGTGAGTCAATAGGGGGCACCGGGGAGCTGTTTTTT.

The chain carries TRBV10-2 and TRBJ2-1, with TRBD2 identical over 7 bases. The junction had 4 bases not matched to a gene; V was cut back by 5 bases and J by 6 bases. The germline CDR1 and CDR2 sequences are WSHSY and SAAADI. The CDR3 loop spans 13 amino acids. The DNA of the CDR3 is TGCGCCAGCAGTAGCGGGAATAGCAATGAGCAGTTCTTC. Its translation is CASSSGNSNEQFF.

The chain joins TRBV15 to TRBJ1-2, with 12 bases that match TRBD1. CDR1 LNHNV and CDR2 YYDKDF come from the germline V gene (reference sequence). J lost 4 bases, V lost 3 bases, and 3 bases had no gene match. This CDR3 is 15 amino acids long. CDR3 residues: CATSRGQGATYGYTF. The CDR3 DNA reads as TGTGCCACCAGCAGGGGACAGGGGGCTACCTATGGCTACACCTTC.

For this clone: Other DNA variants within this sample encode the same CDR3. CDR3 in amino acids: CASSLGTGYEQYF. CDR3 nucleotide sequence: TGTGCCAGCAGCTTAGGGACAGGCTACGAGCAGTACTTC. This chain joins TRBV7-9 and TRBJ2-7; 7 bases are shared with TRBD1. The germline CDR1 and CDR2 sequences are SEHNR and FQNEAQ (reference sequence). The CDR3 is 13 amino acids. Trimming took 1 base from V and 3 from J; bases not matched to a gene: 0. The full variable domain, its missing parts supplied by reference TRBV7-9 and TRBJ2-7, is DTGVSQNPRHKITKRGQNVTFRCDPISEHNRLYWYRQTLGQGPEFLTYFQNEAQLEKSRLLSDRFSAERPKGSFSTLEIQRTEQGDSAMYLCASSLGTGYEQYFGPGTRLTVT.

The CDR3 region is CATREQGAGNQPQHF. The CDR3 DNA reads TGTGCCACCAGGGAGCAGGGGGCCGGCAATCAGCCCCAGCATTTT. This chain links TRBV15 with TRBJ1-5; TRBD1 matches at 8 bases. Losses at the gene ends were 6 bases for V and 2 bases for J; bases not matched to a gene: 6. CDR3 size: 15 residues. Germline V lookup: CDR1 LNHNV, CDR2 YYDKDF (reference sequence).

J is TRBJ2-1 and V is TRBV5-1, with D possibly matching TRBD2 (6 bases). The CDR3 length is 15 residues. The V gene lost 0 bases and the J gene lost 6 bases, with 13 bases spanning the gap. Germline assignment: CDR1 SGHRS and CDR2 YFSETQ. The CDR3 DNA reads TGCGCCAGCAGCTTGGCCGGACTACGCCGCAATGAGCAGTTCTTC. Its protein product is CASSLAGLRRNEQFF.

The V gene is TRBV19, the J gene TRBJ1-1; no clear D. Germline CDR1 reads LNHDA; CDR2 reads SQIVND (reference sequence). There are 12 residues in the CDR3. The ends were cut back, 1 base at V and 8 bases at J, with 8 bases in the middle. The CDR3 is CASSIGAAEAFF. The CDR3 bases are TGTGCCAGTAGTATAGGGGCAGCCGAAGCTTTCTTT.

The chain's CDR3 is CASSFPRLAGSYEQYF. The CDR3 DNA sequence: TGTGCCAGCAGCTTTCCCCGACTAGCGGGAAGCTACGAGCAGTACTTC. This chain connects TRBV11-2 to TRBJ2-7; 11 positions match TRBD2. V dropped 3 bases and J dropped 3; count of bases not matched to a gene: 7. Looked up from germline, CDR1 is SGHAT and CDR2 is FQNNGV. This CDR3 spans 16 amino acids.

The gene calls are TRBV7-9 and TRBJ2-3; D is perhaps TRBD2 (6 bases). The CDR3 has 16 amino acids. Germline V gene sequence: CDR1 SEHNR, CDR2 FQNEAQ (reference sequence). Trimming shortened V by 1 base and J by 2 bases, and 13 bases separated the two germline ends. The CDR3 is CASSLGLARSTDTQYF. The CDR3 coding sequence is TGTGCCAGCAGCTTAGGGCTAGCGAGGTCCACAGATACGCAGTATTTT. Supplemented by reference TRBV7-9 and TRBJ2-3, the full variable domain reads DTGVSQNPRHKITKRGQNVTFRCDPISEHNRLYWYRQTLGQGPEFLTYFQNEAQLEKSRLLSDRFSAERPKGSFSTLEIQRTEQGDSAMYLCASSLGLARSTDTQYFGPGTRLTVL.

The chain is built from TRBV6-5 and TRBJ2-1, with TRBD2 matching 10 bases. J was trimmed by 8 bases and V by 6 bases; bases with no gene match: 10. This CDR3 has 15 residues. The germline gives CDR1 MNHEY, CDR2 SVGAGI. Here the CDR3 reads CASSLGAGGGYEQFF. DNA of the CDR3: TGTGCCAGCAGCCTGGGAGCGGGAGGGGGTTATGAGCAGTTCTTC.

The chain is built from TRBV28 and TRBJ2-3; 7 nucleotides align to TRBD2. The CDR3 sequence is 13 residues long. The V segment lost 6 bases and the J segment 4 bases; nucleotides outside the gene matches: 4. CDR1 MDHEN and CDR2 SYDVKM come from the germline V gene. CDR3 residues: CASRGTIADTQYF. DNA for the CDR3: TGTGCCAGCAGAGGGACTATAGCAGATACGCAGTATTTT.

This chain uses TRBV11-2 with TRBJ2-5; D is possibly TRBD2 (6 bases). The CDR3 runs 15 residues. With 5 bases removed from V and 0 bases from J, the gap between germline ends came to 13 bases. Per germline, CDR1 SGHAT and CDR2 FQNNGV. The CDR3 here is CASSPSALYQETQYF. The CDR3 DNA is TGTGCCAGCAGCCCTAGCGCTTTGTACCAAGAGACCCAGTACTTC.

The chain recombines TRBV5-1 with TRBJ2-5; TRBD1 aligns across 9 bases. The germline CDR1 and CDR2 sequences are SGHRS and YFSETQ. Trimming removed 7 bases from V and 5 bases from J; junction bases left unmatched: 6. The CDR3 consists of 13 residues. Written as DNA, the CDR3 is TGCGCCAGCGGACAGGGGTATCAGGAGACCCAGTACTTC. It specifies CASGQGYQETQYF.

The chain has TRBV30 and TRBJ1-3; 11 bases line up with TRBD1. Germline V CDR1 and CDR2: GTSNPN, SVGIG (reference sequence). With 0 bases clipped from V and 1 base from J, the junction kept 8 bases outside the gene matches. The CDR3 length is 18 residues. In DNA form, the CDR3 reads TGTGCCTGGAGTGTTGGGACAGGGGGTGGAAGGTCTGGAAACACCATATATTTT. Residues: CAWSVGTGGGRSGNTIYF. Looking up the rest from reference TRBV30 and TRBJ1-3 gives the full variable domain: SQTIHQWPATLVQPVGSPLSLECTVEGTSNPNLYWYRQAAGRGLQLLFYSVGIGQISSEVPQNLSASRPQDRQFILSSKKLLLSDSGFYLCAWSVGTGGGRSGNTIYFGEGSWLTVV.

The genes are TRBV19 and TRBJ2-5; 15 bases agree with TRBD2. Germline assignment: CDR1 LNHDA and CDR2 SQIVND (reference sequence). This CDR3 is 18 amino acids long. Trimming removed 5 bases from V and 4 bases from J; junction bases left unmatched: 11. CDR3 region: CASSPRWTSGRARETQYF. DNA of the CDR3: TGTGCCAGTAGTCCACGGTGGACTAGCGGGAGGGCCAGAGAGACCCAGTACTTC. Complete variable domain (other parts from reference TRBV19 and TRBJ2-5): DGGITQSPKYLFRKEGQNVTLSCEQNLNHDAMYWYRQDPGQGLRLIYYSQIVNDFQKGDIAEGYSVSREKKESFPLTVTSAQKNPTAFYLCASSPRWTSGRARETQYFGPGTRLLVL.

J is TRBJ2-5 and V is TRBV28; 9 bases fit TRBD1. CDR1 is MDHEN and CDR2 is SYDVKM in the germline V gene. V lost 3 bases to trimming and J lost 0 bases; unmatched junction nucleotides: 8. The CDR3 totals 17 residues. CDR3 amino acids: CASSFVRDRVDQETQYF. As DNA, the CDR3 is TGTGCCAGCAGTTTTGTCCGGGACAGGGTAGACCAAGAGACCCAGTACTTC.

Comments on this clone: Other DNA sequences in this sample translate to the same CDR3. The chain combines TRBV9 with TRBJ2-7; 7 nucleotides agree with TRBD1. Germline V gives CDR1 SGDLS, CDR2 YYNGEE. The CDR3 sequence is 14 residues long. The ends lost 0 bases at V and 2 bases at J; junction bases unmatched: 2. CDR3 in amino acids: CASSVGQGAYEQYF. The CDR3 region has the DNA TGTGCCAGCAGCGTAGGGCAGGGGGCCTACGAGCAGTACTTC.

CDR3 in amino acids: CASSSRQGRIHGYTF. The CDR3 DNA is TGTGCCAGCAGTTCCAGACAGGGTCGAATCCATGGCTACACCTTC. This chain uses TRBV28 with TRBJ1-2, with 7 bases matching TRBD1. The J segment lost 6 bases and the V segment lost 4 bases, leaving 11 bases of the junction unmatched. The germline V gene encodes CDR1 MDHEN and CDR2 SYDVKM. The CDR3 extends over 15 amino acids.